These 6 T cell receptor beta chains were all obtained from the same sample, sequenced in a study of T cell clonotyping in hematopoietic cell transplantation (dated by TCRdb to about 2021). Library method: the immunoSEQ multiplex PCR assay. What TCRdb holds here is the immuneACCESS table cut down to in-frame rearrangements. Part of the clones is not present; checked against another copy, under half of the missing clones reflect an unresolved V gene, and the others are unexplained. The sample contains 16,000 or so clones, 85% to 95% of them found a single time. The biggest ten clones account for over 4.5% of the sample. Sequenced sample: peripheral blood mononuclear cells. These TCRs come from a man in his forties or fifties in good health. Some clones in this sample may be carry-over from other donors' samples.

The rearrangement links TRBV7-2 to TRBJ2-3; a possible D gene is TRBD1 (6 bases). CDR3 length equals 16 residues. Trimming removed 6 bases from V and 3 bases from J, with 19 bases in between. Germline CDR1 SGHTA, CDR2 FQGNSA. CDR3 in amino acids: CASSIRGGRGTDTQYF. CDR3 nucleotides: TGTGCCAGCAGTATCCGGGGCGGAAGGGGGACAGATACGCAGTATTTT.

The CDR3 bases are TGTGCCTGGACTCGAGGGATTAGCCCCTTCAATGAGCAGTTCTTC. It is translated as CAWTRGISPFNEQFF. The chain links TRBV30 to TRBJ2-1; perhaps TRBD2 as D (5 bases). Between the trimmed V and J ends, which lost 4 bases and 6 bases, there was a span of 19 bases. This CDR3 has 15 residues. Germline V gives CDR1 GTSNPN, CDR2 SVGIG (reference sequence). The full variable domain, rest sourced from reference TRBV30 and TRBJ2-1, is SQTIHQWPATLVQPVGSPLSLECTVEGTSNPNLYWYRQAAGRGLQLLFYSVGIGQISSEVPQNLSASRPQDRQFILSSKKLLLSDSGFYLCAWTRGISPFNEQFFGPGTRLTVL.

V is TRBV2 and J is TRBJ1-6; TRBD1 matches 7 bases. Germline V gives CDR1 SNHLY, CDR2 FYNNEI. V lost 5 bases to trimming and J lost 9 bases; unmatched junction nucleotides: 7. This CDR3 comprises 14 residues. For the CDR3, the DNA is TGTGCCAGCAGTCCCACAGGGGCACGTTCACCCCTCCACTTT. It specifies CASSPTGARSPLHF.

The V call is TRBV7-6, the J call TRBJ2-5, with 14 bases fitting TRBD2. The germline V gene has CDR1 SGHVS and CDR2 FNYEAQ. The trim removed 5 bases at V and 3 bases at J, leaving 5 bases unmatched. The CDR3 covers 16 residues. CDR3 sequence reads: CASSPRTSGGKETQYF. The DNA for the CDR3 is TGTGCCAGCAGCCCCCGGACTAGCGGGGGGAAAGAGACCCAGTACTTC.

The chain joins TRBV7-8 to TRBJ1-2, with 9 bases identical to TRBD1. Looked up from germline, CDR1 is SGHVS and CDR2 is FQNEAQ. V shed 5 bases and J 0 bases; nucleotides not matched to a gene: 7. There are 16 residues in the CDR3. The CDR3 nucleotides read TGTGCCAGCAGCACCCGGGACAGGGCTACTAACTATGGCTACACCTTC. This codes for CASSTRDRATNYGYTF.

This chain links TRBV9 with TRBJ2-1; maybe TRBD1 (6 bases). The CDR3 spans 14 residues. Germline lookup yields CDR1 SGDLS and CDR2 YYNGEE. The V gene lost 1 base and the J gene lost 6 bases, with 11 bases spanning the gap. CDR3 amino acids: CASSVLGAGNEQFF. The CDR3 DNA is TGTGCCAGCAGCGTACTGGGGGCGGGCAATGAGCAGTTCTTC.